A single T cell receptor (beta chain) is shown here with its context. Its specificity is unknown. TCRdb used MiXCR to reprocess the reads, holding one entry per CDR3 protein. The sample holds roughly 500,000 distinct CDR3 sequences, about 15% seen once. This sample is part of a study of T cell repertoires in cytomegalovirus infection. Whole-study results and caveats: In two of eight donors, the top clonotype was HLA-C-restricted CMV-specific.

The sequence derives from a human donor in good health (CMV status not recorded). Some clones in this sample may be carry-over from other donors' samples. Sequencing was carried out using CD8+ T cells from PBMCs.

CDR3 nucleotide sequence: TGTGCCAGCTCACCACCGGGCGGACAGGGTTGGAACAATGAGCAGTTCTTC. This translates into CASSPPGGQGWNNEQFF. The chain couples TRBV18 to TRBJ2-1; 8 positions match TRBD1. From germline, CDR1 is KGHSH and CDR2 LQKENI. The CDR3 is made up of 17 amino acids. V was clipped by 0 bases and J by 5 bases; unmatched bases: 9.